These 24 T cell receptor beta chains were sequenced from one sample in a study of blood T cells in healthy people across ages. For the second PCR, which ran for roughly 6 to 12 cycles, a sample-barcoded 5' primer and a J-beta primer mix were used. TCRdb reanalysed the 5' RACE reads using MiXCR and keeps one entry per CDR3 protein. The table has over a million distinct CDR3 sequences, 55% to 75% seen once. The sequenced material came from blood. Every receptor here comes from a man aged 18 to 30 in good health.

The rearrangement joins TRBV5-1 to TRBJ1-1; TRBD1 aligns across 8 bases. V shed 2 bases, J shed 7 bases, and the junction held 16 bases outside the gene matches. CDR3 size: 17 residues. Germline V CDR1 and CDR2: SGHRS, YFSETQ. The CDR3 coding sequence is TGCGCCAGCAGCTTCGGAAGCCCGGGGGCAGGGGGCTTTGAAGCTTTCTTT. Its protein product is CASSFGSPGAGGFEAFF.

This clonotype turned up a few times. The chain links TRBV20-1 to TRBJ2-7; 8 nucleotides match TRBD1. This CDR3 spans 13 amino acids. Unmatched junction bases numbered 2, after V lost 2 bases and J lost 2 bases. Germline V gives CDR1 DFQATT, CDR2 SNEGSKA (reference sequence). CDR3 amino acids: CSARKTGAYEQYF. CDR3 bases: TGCAGTGCTAGAAAGACAGGGGCCTACGAGCAGTACTTC.

The chain links TRBV5-1 to TRBJ2-3; TRBD1 matches at 8 bases. CDR3 length: 15 amino acids. Germline lookup yields CDR1 SGHRS and CDR2 YFSETQ. The junction had 7 bases not matched to a gene; V was cut back by 2 bases and J by 5 bases. This chain's CDR3 is CASSFDRGREDTQYF. The CDR3 DNA reads as TGCGCCAGCAGCTTCGACAGGGGCCGGGAAGATACGCAGTATTTT.

This clonotype appeared many times. The DNA for the CDR3 is TGCAGCGTTGACAGGGGATACGAGCAGTACTTC. It codes for CSVDRGYEQYF. V usage is TRBV29-1 and J usage is TRBJ2-7; D may be TRBD1 (6 bases). This CDR3 contains 11 residues. The ends were cut back, 3 bases at V and 4 bases at J, with 7 bases in the middle. Germline CDR1 is SQVTM and CDR2 is ANQGSEA.

The V call is TRBV11-2, the J call TRBJ2-1; TRBD2 might be the D (5 bases). This CDR3 has 16 amino acids. V lost 1 base and J 4 bases, leaving 14 bases between the germline ends. Germline V gives CDR1 SGHAT, CDR2 FQNNGV. The CDR3 coding sequence is TGTGCCAGCAGCTTAGGGACTCACCAAGATTACAATGAGCAGTTCTTC. Its translation: CASSLGTHQDYNEQFF.

This chain uses TRBV7-8 with TRBJ2-1, with D perhaps TRBD1 (6 bases). Germline CDR1 reads SGHVS; CDR2 reads FQNEAQ. CDR3 length: 16 amino acids. The germline V and J ends were trimmed by 1 base and 6 bases, with 16 bases remaining between them. CDR3 sequence: CASSLGGHSGVNEQFF. The DNA for the CDR3 is TGTGCCAGCAGCTTAGGGGGGCACTCCGGGGTCAATGAGCAGTTCTTC.

The gene calls are TRBV24-1 and TRBJ2-4; either TRBD1 or TRBD2 may fit D (5 bases each). The ends were cut back, 6 bases at V and 9 bases at J, with 14 bases in the middle. The CDR3 extends over 13 amino acids. Germline V gene sequence: CDR1 KGHDR, CDR2 SFDVKD. The CDR3 region has the DNA TGTGCCACCAGTCAGAGGGGCATGAGCATTCAGTACTTC. Translating it yields CATSQRGMSIQYF.

Only a few counts were recorded for this clonotype. This sequence joins TRBV4-3 and TRBJ1-4, with D maybe TRBD1 (5 bases). Germline CDR1 is LGHNA and CDR2 is YSLEER. The germline V and J ends were trimmed by 0 bases and 8 bases, with 13 bases remaining between them. The CDR3 is 15 amino acids. The CDR3 nucleotides are TGCGCCAGCAGCCAAGAAGCCTTAGGGGAGGAAAAACTGTTTTTT. This encodes CASSQEALGEEKLFF.

Comment on this clonotype: Mismatch with germline at one junction end may stem from a read error. This chain joins TRBV11-2 and TRBJ2-7, with D possibly TRBD2 on 5 matching bases. The CDR3 length is 15 residues. Germline values: CDR1 SGHAT, CDR2 FQNNGV. CDR3 bases: TGTGCCAGCAGCTTAGATCCTAGCTTCTCCTCCGAGCAGTACTTC. Protein sequence: CASSLDPSFSSEQYF.

As to this clonotype: An end of the junction does not agree with germline; a read error may underlie this. The V and J genes are TRBV6-1 and TRBJ2-6; 8 positions agree with TRBD1. The V gene's germline CDR1 is MNHNS and CDR2 SASEGT. CDR3 length equals 15 residues. The CDR3 region is CASRDRSSGTNVLTF. DNA for the CDR3: TGTGCCAGTAGGGACAGGAGCTCTGGGACCAACGTCCTGACTTTC.

This sequence joins TRBV20-1 and TRBJ1-5; no clear D gene. CDR3 length: 16 amino acids. V dropped 0 bases and J dropped 4 bases, with 16 bases sitting between them. The germline gives CDR1 DFQATT, CDR2 SNEGSKA (reference sequence). This CDR3 reads CSARDHPGWDNQPQHF. The CDR3, as DNA: TGCAGTGCTAGAGATCACCCAGGCTGGGATAATCAGCCCCAGCATTTT.

The chain is built from TRBV27 and TRBJ2-7, with TRBD2 matching over 8 bases. This CDR3 has 17 residues. Per germline, CDR1 MNHEY and CDR2 SMNVEV (reference sequence). The V and J ends lost 4 bases and 2 bases, in that order; junction bases with no gene match: 13. CDR3 protein: CASSWGRPGGNTYEQYF. The CDR3 bases are TGTGCCAGCAGTTGGGGACGACCGGGAGGGAACACCTACGAGCAGTACTTC.

The genes are TRBV20-1 and TRBJ2-1, with 8 nucleotides matching TRBD1. Germline V gene lookup returns CDR1 DFQATT and CDR2 SNEGSKA (reference sequence). V trimming: 5 bases; J trimming: 0 bases; junction bases outside the gene matches: 9. CDR3 length: 16 residues. CDR3 loop: CSAGPRQGPSYNEQFF. CDR3 bases: TGCAGTGCTGGACCACGACAGGGGCCCTCCTACAATGAGCAGTTCTTC.

The chain has TRBV3-1 and TRBJ2-7; 7 bases fit TRBD1. V was clipped by 6 bases and J by 2 bases; unmatched bases: 7. The length of the CDR3 is 14 residues. Germline CDR1 and CDR2: LGHDT and YNNKEL (reference sequence). In nucleotides, the CDR3 is TGTGCCAGCAGGCCGGACAGGAGCCCCTACGAGCAGTACTTC. Its translation is CASRPDRSPYEQYF.

In its sample, this clonotype was seen a few times. V is TRBV7-2 and J is TRBJ2-3, with D perhaps being TRBD1 or TRBD2 (5 bases each). The V end lost 0 bases, the J end lost 2 bases, and 9 bases lay between the germline ends. This CDR3 spans 15 amino acids. Germline V gene sequence: CDR1 SGHTA, CDR2 FQGNSA. CDR3 bases: TGTGCCAGCAGCTTAGCCGGGACCACCACAGATACGCAGTATTTT. Encoded protein: CASSLAGTTTDTQYF.

V is TRBV7-9 and J is TRBJ2-5; no clear D. CDR1 SEHNR and CDR2 FQNEAQ come from the germline V gene (reference sequence). The CDR3 totals 13 residues. Trimming stripped 4 bases from V and 3 bases from J, with 9 bases between. The CDR3 DNA sequence: TGTGCCAGCAGCTCCGAGAATAAAGAGACCCAGTACTTC. This translates into CASSSENKETQYF.

This chain joins TRBV3-1 and TRBJ2-7; 12 bases agree with TRBD1. The J segment lost 0 bases and the V segment lost 1 base, leaving 13 bases of the junction unmatched. CDR1 is LGHDT, CDR2 YNNKEL, per germline (reference sequence). This CDR3 spans 20 amino acids. This chain's CDR3 is CASSQVGGQGATISSYEQYF. The CDR3 DNA is TGTGCCAGCAGCCAAGTTGGGGGACAGGGGGCAACAATTAGCTCCTACGAGCAGTACTTC.

This clonotype came up once. V gene TRBV5-1 combines with J gene TRBJ1-1; D is perhaps TRBD1 (5 bases). Germline V gene lookup returns CDR1 SGHRS and CDR2 YFSETQ. The CDR3 contains 14 residues. Trimming removed 8 bases from V and 1 base from J, with 15 bases in between. CDR3 protein: CASTRQGRNTEAFF. The CDR3 region has the DNA TGCGCCAGTACTCGCCAGGGTCGGAACACTGAAGCTTTCTTT.

The chain employs TRBV4-3 and TRBJ2-1, with TRBD2 identical over 7 bases. CDR1 and CDR2 from the germline V gene are LGHNA and YSLEER. The CDR3 totals 16 residues. V lost 0 bases to trimming and J lost 8 bases; unmatched junction nucleotides: 10. CDR3 protein: CASSQDWRERYDEQFF. The CDR3 DNA reads as TGCGCCAGCAGCCAAGATTGGCGGGAGCGGTACGATGAGCAGTTCTTC.

The chain has TRBV12-5 and TRBJ2-5; TRBD2 agrees at 12 bases. The V and J ends lost 9 bases and 2 bases, in that order; junction bases with no gene match: 4. Germline-derived CDR1 and CDR2 are LGHNT and FRNRAP. The CDR3 length is 14 residues. This CDR3 is CASRTSGVQETQYF. Here the CDR3 DNA reads TGTGCTAGCAGGACTAGCGGGGTTCAAGAGACCCAGTACTTC.

The CDR3 DNA is TGTGCCAGCAGTGGCGAGTACGAGCAGTACTTC. This translates into CASSGEYEQYF. The V call is TRBV2, the J call TRBJ2-7; D not resolved. Trimming took 4 bases from V and 4 from J, leaving 5 bases between them. CDR1 and CDR2 (germline): SNHLY, FYNNEI. The CDR3 consists of 11 residues.

The V call is TRBV5-6, the J call TRBJ2-7; D is perhaps TRBD1 (6 bases). This CDR3 contains 16 residues. Between the trimmed V and J ends, which lost 4 bases and 2 bases, there was a span of 19 bases. Germline V gives CDR1 SGHDT, CDR2 YYEEEE. CDR3 coding DNA: TGTGCCAGCAGCCCCCATCCAGTGGACAGCACCTACGAGCAGTACTTC. It codes for CASSPHPVDSTYEQYF.

This clonotype turned up a few times. This chain uses TRBV5-5 with TRBJ2-5, with D tentatively TRBD2 (5 bases). CDR3 size: 15 residues. Trimming stripped 4 bases from V and 0 bases from J, with 13 bases between. Germline CDR1 is SGHKS and CDR2 is YYEKEE (reference sequence). The CDR3 loop is CASSLKDWNQETQYF. Written as DNA, the CDR3 is TGTGCCAGCAGCCTCAAGGACTGGAACCAAGAGACCCAGTACTTC.

The gene calls are TRBV4-3 and TRBJ2-1, with a tentative D call TRBD1 (5 bases). The DNA end is a closer match to TRBJ2-7, so the J assignment may be wrong. The germline V gene has CDR1 LGHNA and CDR2 YSLEER. This CDR3 region has 15 residues. For the CDR3, the DNA is TGCGCCAGCAGCCCAGGGCCGGGCAGTCAATACGAGCAGTACTTC. Residues: CASSPGPGSQYEQYF.